These 21 T cell receptor beta chains share one sample of origin, sequenced in a study of T cell clones after liver transplantation. The repertoire was sequenced with immunoSEQ multiplex PCR; TCRdb's copy has only in-frame clones and lacks some. The sample has roughly 120,000 clones; about nine tenths are singletons. The sample consisted of CD4+ T cells from blood, taken 12 months after liver transplant. The receptors here all came from a human patient who received a liver transplant. Some T cells may be the graft donor's.

This sequence joins TRBV19 and TRBJ1-2, with no clear D. V dropped 5 bases and J dropped 3 bases, with 13 bases sitting between them. This CDR3 contains 14 residues. From germline, CDR1 is LNHDA and CDR2 SQIVND (reference sequence). Here the CDR3 reads CASSRRESHYGYTF. In DNA form, the CDR3 reads TGTGCCAGTAGTCGTCGAGAGAGTCACTATGGCTACACCTTC.

The V call is TRBV9, the J call TRBJ2-1, with a tentative D call TRBD2 (5 bases). Per the germline V gene, CDR1 is SGDLS and CDR2 is YYNGEE. This CDR3 has 17 residues. V was cut by 0 bases and J by 0 bases, with 13 bases left in between. CDR3 in amino acids: CASSVAPSRSSYNEQFF. CDR3 coding DNA: TGTGCCAGCAGCGTAGCTCCTAGCAGGAGCTCCTACAATGAGCAGTTCTTC.

The CDR3 here is CASSLGLGDTGELFF. CDR3 bases: TGCGCCAGCAGCTTGGGACTAGGTGACACCGGGGAGCTGTTTTTT. The gene calls are TRBV5-1 and TRBJ2-2; possibly TRBD2 for D (6 bases). The CDR3 contains 15 residues. Trimming took 0 bases from V and 3 from J, leaving 9 bases between them. The germline gives CDR1 SGHRS, CDR2 YFSETQ.

This rearrangement joins TRBV28 to TRBJ1-4; tentative D call: TRBD1 (5 bases). Germline values: CDR1 MDHEN, CDR2 SYDVKM. V lost 10 bases and J 8 bases, leaving 20 bases between the germline ends. CDR3 length: 14 residues. For the CDR3, the DNA is TGTGCCACCTACTCCGGGACTTCGAGGGAAAAACTGTTTTTT. Translation gives CATYSGTSREKLFF. Drawing the rest from reference TRBV28 and TRBJ1-4, the complete variable domain is DVKVTQSSRYLVKRTGEKVFLECVQDMDHENMFWYRQDPGLGLRLIYFSYDVKMKEKGDIPEGYSVSREKKERFSLILESASTNQTSMYLCATYSGTSREKLFFGSGTQLSVL.

The rearrangement links TRBV5-1 to TRBJ2-1, with D possibly TRBD1 on 5 matching bases. Trimming shortened V by 0 bases and J by 5 bases, and 15 bases separated the two germline ends. CDR1 and CDR2 (germline): SGHRS, YFSETQ. The CDR3 spans 16 residues. CDR3 amino acids: CASSLASGNPNNEQFF. DNA of the CDR3: TGCGCCAGCAGCTTGGCCTCAGGGAACCCCAACAATGAGCAGTTCTTC.

This clone has just a few counts. In DNA form, the CDR3 reads TGTGCCAGCAGCTTCGGGTTGAGGACTAGCGGGAGTCATGAGCAGTTCTTC. Translation gives CASSFGLRTSGSHEQFF. This chain joins TRBV11-3 and TRBJ2-1, with 13 bases matching TRBD2. The germline CDR1 and CDR2 sequences are SGHNT and YENEEA. The V and J ends lost 3 bases and 8 bases, in that order; junction bases with no gene match: 10. CDR3 length: 17 amino acids.

The CDR3 reads CASSLAFSSYNEQFF. In DNA, the CDR3 is TGTGCCAGCAGCTTAGCGTTTAGCTCCTACAATGAGCAGTTCTTC. The chain carries TRBV7-2 and TRBJ2-1; D ambiguous. The germline CDR1 and CDR2 sequences are SGHTA and FQGNSA. V gave up 0 bases and J gave up 0 bases, with 6 bases separating them. The length of the CDR3 is 15 residues.

The chain joins TRBV18 to TRBJ1-1; tentatively, D is TRBD1 (6 bases). Trimming shortened V by 7 bases and J by 0 bases, and 9 bases separated the two germline ends. Germline-derived CDR1 and CDR2 are KGHSH and LQKENI. CDR3 length: 13 residues. The CDR3 sequence is CASCGDMNTEAFF. Written as DNA, the CDR3 is TGTGCCAGCTGCGGGGACATGAACACTGAAGCTTTCTTT. The full variable domain, completed using reference TRBV18 and TRBJ1-1, is NAGVMQNPRHLVRRRGQEARLRCSPMKGHSHVYWYRQLPEEGLKFMVYLQKENIIDESGMPKERFSAEFPKEGPSILRIQQVVRGDSAAYFCASCGDMNTEAFFGQGTRLTVV.

This clone was seen just once. The V gene is TRBV21-1, the J gene TRBJ2-5. TRBV21-1 is tagged as a pseudogene. CDR3 length equals 16 residues. The CDR3: CASSKWTGRDQETQYF. For the CDR3, the DNA is TGTGCCAGCAGCAAATGGACCGGCAGAGACCAAGAGACCCAGTACTTC.

CDR3 sequence: CASSPRLRPGNPNTEAFF. The CDR3 coding sequence is TGTGCCAGCTCACCACGACTCCGCCCGGGGAACCCGAACACTGAAGCTTTCTTT. The genes are TRBV18 and TRBJ1-1; D remains unclear. Trimming left V 1 base short and J 1 base short, with 19 bases between. Germline V gene lookup returns CDR1 KGHSH and CDR2 LQKENI. The CDR3 sequence is 18 residues long.

This chain joins TRBV21-1 and TRBJ2-1; the table names TRBD2, a call not compared with the DNA. TRBV21-1 is given as a pseudogene. The CDR3 runs to 17 residues. The CDR3 loop is CASSNVEGTSGSWEQFF. The DNA for the CDR3 is TGTGCCAGCAGCAATGTAGAGGGGACTAGCGGGAGTTGGGAGCAGTTCTTC.

The rearrangement uses TRBV14 and TRBJ1-1; D may be TRBD1 (5 bases). The CDR3 has 14 residues. Trimming took off 2 bases at V and 5 bases at J, with 12 bases between the two ends. The V gene's germline CDR1 is SGHDN and CDR2 FVKESK. The CDR3 region has the DNA TGTGCCAGCAGCCAACTGGGGCAGGGTACTGAAGCTTTCTTT. Translating gives CASSQLGQGTEAFF.

The chain links TRBV10-3 to TRBJ2-7; D gene uncertain. Trimming took off 0 bases at V and 6 bases at J, with 21 bases between the two ends. The germline gives CDR1 ENHRY, CDR2 SYGVKD. This CDR3 contains 17 residues. The CDR3 coding sequence is TGTGCCATCAGTGAGTCGACCGACGTTGGTTCTTCGTCCGAGCAGTACTTC. Translated: CAISESTDVGSSSEQYF.

The chain joins TRBV28 to TRBJ2-3, with no clear D. CDR3 length: 16 amino acids. Germline lookup yields CDR1 MDHEN and CDR2 SYDVKM. The V end was cut by 4 bases, the J end by 0 bases, with 14 bases between. The CDR3 DNA reads TGTGCCAGCAGTTGGTCCTCCCCCCCGAGCACAGATACGCAGTATTTT. Its protein is CASSWSSPPSTDTQYF.

This chain connects TRBV5-4 to TRBJ1-1; D call uncertain. Trimming cost V 2 bases and J 0 bases, with 8 bases left between them. Germline CDR1 SGHNT, CDR2 YYREEE (reference sequence). The CDR3 totals 14 residues. The CDR3 coding sequence is TGTGCCAGCAGCTTAGACTACATGAACACTGAAGCTTTCTTT. Translating gives CASSLDYMNTEAFF.

This clone was counted only a few times. The chain is built from TRBV7-8 and TRBJ1-3; 8 bases line up with TRBD1. Per the germline V gene, CDR1 is SGHVS and CDR2 is FQNEAQ. Trimming at V came to 6 bases and at J to 4 bases, leaving 5 bases not matched to a gene. The CDR3 sequence is 14 residues long. The CDR3, as DNA: TGTGCCAGCAGTGAGGACAGGGCAGGAAACACCATATATTTT. Translating gives CASSEDRAGNTIYF.

This clone was detected a few times. This chain joins TRBV12-5 and TRBJ2-1; 8 bases are a match to TRBD2. The junction had 11 bases not matched to a gene; V was cut back by 10 bases and J by 0 bases. Germline V gene lookup returns CDR1 LGHNT and CDR2 FRNRAP. The CDR3 has 16 amino acids. The DNA for the CDR3 is TGTGCTACCACCCCCGGGGGGGAGAGCTCCTACAATGAGCAGTTCTTC. Translating it yields CATTPGGESSYNEQFF.

This rearrangement joins TRBV28 to TRBJ2-5; perhaps D is TRBD1 or TRBD2 (5 bases each). The V end lost 3 bases, the J end lost 10 bases, and 18 bases lay between the germline ends. The CDR3 is 14 amino acids. CDR1 and CDR2 (germline): MDHEN, SYDVKM. The CDR3 sequence: CASSLPGRPRDQYF. The CDR3 coding sequence is TGTGCCAGCAGTTTGCCGGGACGGCCTAGGGACCAGTACTTC.

The chain links TRBV10-3 to TRBJ1-2, with D tentatively TRBD1 (5 bases). The CDR3 has 13 residues. V was pared by 7 bases and J by 8 bases, with 17 bases between. From germline, CDR1 is ENHRY and CDR2 SYGVKD. The CDR3 nucleotides read TGTGCCATCAAAGAGGGACCTAATCGGGGCTACACCTTC. Its translation: CAIKEGPNRGYTF.

This clone was observed once. The genes are TRBV27 and TRBJ2-5, with 16 positions matching TRBD2. V shed 5 bases and J 5 bases; nucleotides not matched to a gene: 17. The CDR3 is 20 amino acids. Per germline, CDR1 MNHEY and CDR2 SMNVEV (reference sequence). Written as DNA, the CDR3 is TGTGCCAGCAGTCCCCGACCCGGGGGACTAGCGGGAGGGCCAGGGGAGACCCAGTACTTC. Its translation: CASSPRPGGLAGGPGETQYF.

This clone occurred once. This specimen includes other DNA sequences encoding the same CDR3. The rearrangement joins TRBV7-2 to TRBJ2-3, with D perhaps matching TRBD2 (5 bases). This CDR3 has 12 residues. The germline V gene encodes CDR1 SGHTA and CDR2 FQGNSA. With 5 bases removed from V and 4 bases from J, the gap between germline ends came to 7 bases. The CDR3 loop reads CASSPLADTQYF. As DNA, the CDR3 is TGTGCCAGCAGCCCACTAGCAGATACGCAGTATTTT.